This TCR beta chain appears in the sequencing data of a study of T-cell memory formation after mild COVID-19 (dated by TCRdb to the early 2020s). Study-wide context: TCR sequence clusters from the two donors were found to be largely donor specific. Longitudinal TCRalpha and TCRbeta repertoire sequencing tracked T-cell clones expanding and contracting after mild COVID-19 in a couple of donors. Two young, previously healthy adult volunteers, one female and one male, were included in the cohort. Points the paper makes about the study in general: SARS-CoV-2 specificity was not confirmed for the second-wave clones peaking on day 37. Contracting CD4+ clones were located mainly in the CM and EM memory subsets, whereas CD8+ clones were found to be enriched in EMRA. Balanced CD4/CD8 phenotypes were observed for clones contracting from day 15 to 85, whereas a bias towards CD4+ was observed for a second wave of clones expanding from day 15 to 37. Only a couple of mild cases were covered in the study, and larger cohorts including severe cases with pre-infection samples were considered necessary. Some responding clones were detected in pre-infection memory, suggesting pre-existing cross-reactive memory T cells joined the SARS-CoV-2 response.

Many counts were recorded for this clonotype. What this receptor recognizes is not known. Base qualities are missing; no much larger clone stands one base away. Sequencing used an Illumina NovaSeq 6000. TCRalpha and TCRbeta cDNA libraries were built by 5'RACE with constant-segment primers, adding sample barcodes and unique molecular identifiers. Trizol reagent was used to extract RNA from every sample. Libraries were amplified in two PCR steps, with a second sample barcode and Illumina TruSeq adapters added in the second step. Sequencing of the libraries was done on an Illumina NovaSeq, producing 2 x 150 bp paired-end reads. In the original analysis: Reads were demultiplexed and collapsed into UMI-guided consensus sequences with migec v1.2.7. Using mixcr v2.1.11, UMI consensuses were aligned to TRA and TRB V and J templates and then assembled into clonotypes. Expanded or contracted clonotypes were those called significant by both edgeR and NoisET, with noise models trained on biological replicates. For edgeR calls, the cutoffs were a false discovery rate-adjusted p below 0.01 and a log2 fold-change threshold of 1. As an exploratory analysis of dynamics, max-normalized trajectories of the 1000 most abundant clonotypes were examined by PCA with hierarchical clustering. The CD4 or CD8 phenotype of responding clones was assigned using the separately sequenced CD4+ and CD8+ repertoires. TCRdb took the public reads, trimmed them with fastp at Q25, ran MiXCR for clone calling and kept in-frame beta chains. Each CDR3 protein gets just one entry, which takes the most common genes and DNA from the rows behind it. The V and J calls follow TCRdb's processing rather than the paper's. This sample comprises about 240,000 distinct CDR3 sequences, approximately 9% of them detected only once. 20% to 25% of the sample goes to the ten largest clones.

CDR1 is given as MGHDK and CDR2 as SYGVNS, both from the germline V gene. The V and J ends are trimmed by 4 bases and 6 bases, leaving 23 bases between them. Inclusive of the bounding cysteine and phenylalanine, the CDR3 is 17 residues long. Only CDR3 DNA is held: 51 bases, read in frame from base 1. Ficoll-Paque density gradient centrifugation was the method used to isolate PBMCs. In this chain, TRBV25-1 is recombined with TRBJ2-3; TRBD2 is a weak D gene call, 6 bases matching. Sequencing was done on a sample of PBMCs or a T cell subset sorted from them (not recorded which). The receptor was isolated from a man aged 18 to 30 who had mild COVID-19 (a few samples of this study predate the infection). The sample titles of this study are shuffled in the database, so cell type and time point are left out; the donor was told from shared clones. The CDR3 reads CASSALAGRYVLDTQYF. The nucleotides are TGTGCCAGCAGTGCTTTGGCAGGGAGGTATGTTTTGGATACGCAGTATTTT.